The 5 T cell receptor beta chains below were found in one sample sequenced in a study of spatial heterogeneity in lung cancer. Study-level results: One measure, the expanded intratumoral alpha and beta TCR count, tracked tumor mutation counts.

No antigen has been identified for these receptors. TCRdb fed the 5' RACE reads into MiXCR, producing one record per CDR3 protein. The table shows some 7,000 distinct CDR3 sequences, with under 3.5% occurring only once. Stated time point: sample taken at primary tumor resection. This sample comprised lung tumor tissue, obtained at surgery. Every receptor here comes from a male donor with early-stage non-small cell lung cancer.

Relative to its sample, this clonotype is medium-sized. This chain links TRBV5-4 with TRBJ2-3; perhaps TRBD2 as D (7 bases). There are 17 residues in the CDR3. The germline V gene has CDR1 SGHNT and CDR2 YYREEE (reference sequence). V was cut by 4 bases and J by 2 bases, with 20 bases left in between. This CDR3 reads CASSPDGRGPITDTQYF. The CDR3 DNA follows: TGTGCCAGCAGCCCCGACGGGCGGGGGCCCATCACAGATACGCAGTATTTT.

By share of the sample, this clonotype is medium-sized. V is TRBV5-1 and J is TRBJ1-1; D is unclear. Germline V gene sequence: CDR1 SGHRS, CDR2 YFSETQ. V lost 2 bases and J 5 bases, leaving 10 bases between the germline ends. This CDR3 comprises 13 residues. For the CDR3, the DNA is TGCGCCAGCAGCTTAAGCCCCGTGACTGAAGCTTTCTTT. It codes for CASSLSPVTEAFF.

With regard to this clonotype: The junction departs from the called germline gene at one end, perhaps through a read error. V is TRBV5-1 and J is TRBJ2-2; D gene uncertain. There are 14 residues in the CDR3. CDR1 SGHRS and CDR2 YFSETQ come from the germline V gene. The CDR3 nucleotides are TGCGGCAGCAGCTTGAGCCTGGAAACCGGGGAGCTGTTTTTT. This encodes CGSSLSLETGELFF.

Ten or more counts support this clonotype. The CDR3: CASSLTSGSTEAFF. DNA for the CDR3: TGTGCCAGCAGCTTAACGTCGGGGTCGACTGAAGCTTTCTTT. V gene TRBV7-3 combines with J gene TRBJ1-1, with D unresolved. From germline, CDR1 is SGHTA and CDR2 FQGTGA. This CDR3 comprises 14 residues. Trimming stripped 0 bases from V and 5 bases from J, with 10 bases between.

There are many counts of this clonotype. The V gene is TRBV30, the J gene TRBJ1-2; D uncertain. This CDR3 contains 13 residues. Trimming removed 4 bases at V and 5 bases at J, with 14 bases between. CDR1 is GTSNPN, CDR2 SVGIG, per germline (reference sequence). CDR3 region: CAWTREPLYGYTF. CDR3 DNA sequence: TGTGCCTGGACTCGGGAACCCTTGTATGGCTACACCTTC.